These 29 T cell receptor beta chains were sequenced from one sample in a study of monozygotic twins with inflammatory bowel disease. TCRdb reprocessed the 5' RACE reads and keeps a single row for each CDR3 protein, giving no DNA. Here the sample table reports around 410,000 distinct CDR3 sequences. The sample comprised blood. The origin of the receptors is a human donor with ulcerative colitis or Crohn's disease, or a healthy co-twin of an affected twin (not recorded which).

The CDR3 sequence is CASSSGRDLGYNEQFF. This chain joins TRBV5-5 and TRBJ2-1; TCRdb outputs TRBD1, but without DNA this stays unchecked. The CDR3 is 16 residues long. Germline V gives CDR1 SGHKS, CDR2 YYEKEE (reference sequence).

V usage is TRBV20-1 and J usage is TRBJ1-4; the TCRdb D gene call, TRBD1, has no DNA to confirm it. CDR1 and CDR2 (germline): DFQATT, SNEGSKA (reference sequence). This CDR3 is 14 amino acids long. CDR3 sequence: CSARRGTGSEKLFF.

The chain carries TRBV4-2 and TRBJ2-1; TCRdb's D call of TRBD2 is untestable without DNA. This CDR3 comprises 16 residues. Germline values: CDR1 LGHNA, CDR2 YNFKEQ. The CDR3 sequence: CASSVRGGGGATEQFF.

The rearrangement joins TRBV20-1 to TRBJ1-1. The length of the CDR3 is 14 residues. Per the germline V gene, CDR1 is DFQATT and CDR2 is SNEGSKA (reference sequence). The chain's CDR3 is CSATRLGPKGEAFF.

The V and J genes are TRBV7-9 and TRBJ1-3; TCRdb lists TRBD1, though no DNA is available to test this call. Germline CDR1 SEHNR, CDR2 FQNEAQ (reference sequence). The CDR3 contains 14 residues. This chain's CDR3 is CASSSRDSGNTIYF.

The chain is built from TRBV15 and TRBJ2-6. From germline, CDR1 is LNHNV and CDR2 YYDKDF (reference sequence). CDR3 length equals 15 residues. The CDR3 sequence is CATSRASSGANILTF.

The J gene is TRBJ2-1, the V gene TRBV29-1; the TCRdb call, TRBD1, lacks DNA for checking. The CDR3 has 15 residues. The germline V gene encodes CDR1 SQVTM and CDR2 ANQGSEA. The CDR3 region is CSAEGGAGSYNEQFF.

V usage is TRBV7-8 and J usage is TRBJ2-1. In germline, CDR1 is SGHVS, CDR2 FQNEAQ. The CDR3 is 12 residues long. This CDR3 is CASSPRPNEQFF.

The chain combines TRBV7-6 with TRBJ2-1; TCRdb reports TRBD2, a call that lacks DNA to check it against. CDR3 size: 18 residues. Per the germline V gene, CDR1 is SGHVS and CDR2 is FNYEAQ. The chain's CDR3 is CASSLDSFQAGGKDEQFF.

V is TRBV10-3 and J is TRBJ2-6; TCRdb indicates TRBD1, and absent DNA this call remains unverified. Per germline, CDR1 ENHRY and CDR2 SYGVKD. The CDR3 is 19 residues long. The CDR3 loop is CAISDPGHQKWSGANVLTF.

The chain links TRBV20-1 to TRBJ1-5. The germline gives CDR1 DFQATT, CDR2 SNEGSKA (reference sequence). CDR3 length equals 13 residues. The CDR3 sequence is CSAWQYSNQPQHF.

The chain is built from TRBV28 and TRBJ2-7; absent DNA, TCRdb's TRBD2 call cannot be checked. The CDR3 is 12 amino acids. Looked up from germline, CDR1 is MDHEN and CDR2 is SYDVKM. This CDR3 reads CASSFWSGEQYF.

This rearrangement joins TRBV2 to TRBJ2-1; TCRdb indicates TRBD2, and absent DNA this call remains unverified. In germline, CDR1 is SNHLY, CDR2 FYNNEI. This CDR3 contains 15 residues. The CDR3 sequence: CACRLAGGLYNEQFF.

The chain recombines TRBV4-3 with TRBJ2-4. Germline CDR1 reads LGHNA; CDR2 reads YSLEER. The CDR3 is 16 amino acids. The CDR3 sequence: CASSQDLTAAKNIQYF.

The gene calls are TRBV12-3 or TRBV12-4 and TRBJ1-1. The CDR3 extends over 13 amino acids. CDR3 sequence reads: CASSLSRSTEAFF.

The rearrangement uses TRBV11-2 and TRBJ2-1; with no DNA, the TCRdb D assignment of TRBD2 cannot be verified. Germline V CDR1 and CDR2: SGHAT, FQNNGV. The CDR3 consists of 18 residues. This CDR3 is CASSRKTPGLADYNEQFF.

The genes are TRBV29-1 and TRBJ2-7; the TCRdb D gene call, TRBD1, has no DNA to confirm it. The CDR3 has 13 residues. Per the germline V gene, CDR1 is SQVTM and CDR2 is ANQGSEA. The chain's CDR3 is CSVIGDRGREQYF.

This chain joins TRBV5-1 and TRBJ2-7. In germline, CDR1 is SGHRS, CDR2 YFSETQ. This CDR3 region has 13 residues. The CDR3: CASTIDSSYEQYF. Complete variable domain (other parts from reference TRBV5-1 and TRBJ2-7): KAGVTQTPRYLIKTRGQQVTLSCSPISGHRSVSWYQQTPGQGLQFLFEYFSETQRNKGNFPGRFSGRQFSNSRSEMNVSTLELGDSALYLCASTIDSSYEQYFGPGTRLTVT.

This rearrangement joins TRBV15 to TRBJ2-3; absent DNA, TCRdb's TRBD1 call cannot be checked. This CDR3 contains 14 residues. The V gene's germline CDR1 is LNHNV and CDR2 YYDKDF (reference sequence). The CDR3 sequence: CATGRARGTDTQYF. The full variable domain, completed using reference TRBV15 and TRBJ2-3, is DAMVIQNPRYQVTQFGKPVTLSCSQTLNHNVMYWYQQKSSQAPKLLFHYYDKDFNNEADTPDNFQSRRPNTSFCFLDIRSPGLGDTAMYLCATGRARGTDTQYFGPGTRLTVL.

The rearrangement links TRBV4-1 to TRBJ1-4; TCRdb calls TRBD1, which cannot be checked without DNA. The CDR3 loop spans 12 amino acids. Germline CDR1 reads MGHRA; CDR2 reads YSYEKL. The CDR3 protein is CASSGANEKLFF.

The chain carries TRBV18 and TRBJ2-1. The CDR3 spans 11 residues. CDR1 is KGHSH, CDR2 LQKENI, per germline. The chain's CDR3 is CASSPDYEQFF.

This sequence joins TRBV20-1 and TRBJ2-7; with no DNA, the TCRdb D assignment of TRBD1 cannot be verified. This CDR3 contains 15 residues. Germline values: CDR1 DFQATT, CDR2 SNEGSKA (reference sequence). The CDR3 here is CSARGETGLTYEQYF.

This chain uses TRBV5-1 with TRBJ2-7; TCRdb names TRBD1, which stays unverified in the absence of DNA. Germline V CDR1 and CDR2: SGHRS, YFSETQ. The CDR3 length is 14 residues. The CDR3: CASSLIQGAYEQYF.

This chain joins TRBV15 and TRBJ1-6; TCRdb lists TRBD1, though no DNA is available to test this call. The CDR3 has 14 residues. Germline V CDR1 and CDR2: LNHNV, YYDKDF (reference sequence). The CDR3 loop is CATSSKGGNSPLHF.

The J gene is TRBJ1-1, the V gene TRBV18. Germline lookup yields CDR1 KGHSH and CDR2 LQKENI. The CDR3 spans 14 residues. The CDR3 loop reads CASSPGKWNTEAFF.

The chain uses TRBV20-1 and TRBJ2-5; TCRdb's assignment of TRBD2 cannot be checked, as there is no DNA. Germline values: CDR1 DFQATT, CDR2 SNEGSKA (reference sequence). The CDR3 sequence is 16 residues long. This CDR3 reads CSATTSGSYTKETQYF.

J is TRBJ2-7 and V is TRBV19; TCRdb proposes TRBD1, but this gene call is untestable without DNA. The CDR3 covers 15 residues. Germline V gene sequence: CDR1 LNHDA, CDR2 SQIVND (reference sequence). The chain's CDR3 is CASSTMDRGLGEQYF.

The chain couples TRBV20-1 to TRBJ1-2. Germline CDR1 DFQATT, CDR2 SNEGSKA (reference sequence). CDR3 length: 16 residues. Here the CDR3 reads CSAREAKRVVNYGYTF.

The chain is built from TRBV6-2 or TRBV6-3 and TRBJ2-2; TCRdb selects TRBD2, and the lack of DNA leaves this call unchecked. Germline V gene sequence: CDR1 MNHEY, CDR2 SVGEGT. This CDR3 has 15 amino acids. CDR3 sequence reads: CASSYGVAGAGELFF.